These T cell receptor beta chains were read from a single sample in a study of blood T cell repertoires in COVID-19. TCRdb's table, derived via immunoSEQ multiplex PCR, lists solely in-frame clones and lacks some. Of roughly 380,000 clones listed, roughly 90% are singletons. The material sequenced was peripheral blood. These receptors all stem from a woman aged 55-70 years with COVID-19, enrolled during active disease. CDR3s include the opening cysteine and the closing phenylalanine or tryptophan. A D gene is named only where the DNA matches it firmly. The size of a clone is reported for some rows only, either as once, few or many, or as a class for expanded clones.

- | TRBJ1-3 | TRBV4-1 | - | CASSQPRARGTIYF | TGCGCCAGCAGCCAACCCCGTGCCCGGGGCACCATATATTTT
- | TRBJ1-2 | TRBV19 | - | CASTVGGLVGYTF | TGTGCCAGTACCGTAGGGGGTCTGGTCGGCTACACCTTC
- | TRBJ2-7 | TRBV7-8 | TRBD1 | CASSLEGQGAAHSYEQYF | TGTGCCAGCAGCTTAGAAGGGCAGGGGGCTGCCCACTCCTACGAGCAGTACTTC
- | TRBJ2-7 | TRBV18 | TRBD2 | CASSPSGSGGYEQYF | TGTGCCAGCTCACCGTCCGGTAGCGGGGGCTACGAGCAGTACTTC
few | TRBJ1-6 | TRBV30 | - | CAWTLEVRGNSPLHF | TGTGCCTGGACCCTGGAGGTCCGAGGGAATTCACCCCTCCACTTT
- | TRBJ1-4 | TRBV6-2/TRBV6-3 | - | CASSYSGLEKLFF | TGTGCCAGCAGTTACTCGGGCTTAGAAAAACTGTTTTTT
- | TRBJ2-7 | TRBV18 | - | CASSSVASTYEQYF | TGTGCCAGCTCATCCGTGGCTAGTACCTACGAGCAGTACTTC
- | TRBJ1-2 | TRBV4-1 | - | CASSQEAAPRSGYTF | TGCGCCAGCAGCCAAGAGGCGGCCCCTAGGAGTGGCTACACCTTC
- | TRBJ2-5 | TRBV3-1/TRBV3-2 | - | CASSQRRDGTQYF | TGTGCCAGCAGCCAAAGGAGAGATGGGACCCAGTACTTC
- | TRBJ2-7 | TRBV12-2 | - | CASRLGGGGYYEQYF | TGTGCAAGTCGCTTAGGGGGCGGGGGATACTACGAGCAGTACTTC
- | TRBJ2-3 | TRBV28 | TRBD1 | CASSIPLAGTGGPDTQYF | TGTGCCAGCAGCATCCCCCTAGCCGGGACAGGGGGTCCAGATACGCAGTATTTT
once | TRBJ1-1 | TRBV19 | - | CASMEGWMNTEAFF | TGTGCCAGTATGGAGGGATGGATGAACACTGAAGCTTTCTTT
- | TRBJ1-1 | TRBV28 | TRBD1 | CASSFGDRGRGAEAFF | TGTGCCAGCAGTTTCGGAGACAGGGGAAGAGGTGCTGAAGCTTTCTTT
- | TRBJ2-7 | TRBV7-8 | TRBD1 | CASRATGTGNEQYF | TGTGCCAGCAGAGCTACCGGGACAGGGAACGAGCAGTACTTC
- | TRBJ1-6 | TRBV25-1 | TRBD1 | CASSANRGINSPLHF | TGTGCCAGCAGTGCCAACAGGGGAATTAATTCACCCCTCCACTTT
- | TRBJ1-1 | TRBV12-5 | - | CASGLVRPGEATEAFF | TGTGCTAGTGGTTTGGTACGTCCTGGGGAGGCCACTGAAGCTTTCTTT
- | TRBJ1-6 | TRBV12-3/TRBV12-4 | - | CASSLGAALHF | TGTGCCAGCAGTTTGGGGGCGGCCCTCCACTTT
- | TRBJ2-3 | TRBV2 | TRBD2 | CASSELGLTSTDTQYF | TGTGCCAGCAGTGAGCTGGGACTAACAAGCACAGATACGCAGTATTTT
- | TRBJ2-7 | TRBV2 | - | CASSPRYRGEQYF | TGTGCCAGCAGTCCGCGTTACCGGGGCGAGCAGTACTTC
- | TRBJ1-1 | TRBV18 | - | CASSRGLNTEAFF | TGTGCCAGCTCACGTGGGCTGAACACTGAAGCTTTCTTT
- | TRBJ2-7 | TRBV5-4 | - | CASSLQGTYEQYF | TGTGCCAGCAGCTTGCAGGGGACCTACGAGCAGTACTTC
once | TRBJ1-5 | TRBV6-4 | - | CASSGEHGQPQHF | TGTGCCAGCAGTGGGGAGCATGGTCAGCCCCAGCATTTT
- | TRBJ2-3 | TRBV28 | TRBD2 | CASIHSAGAGGADTQYF | TGTGCCAGCATCCATTCGGCCGGGGCGGGGGGGGCTGATACGCAGTATTTT
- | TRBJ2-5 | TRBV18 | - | CASSPDSIGTQYF | TGTGCCAGCTCACCGGACAGTATAGGTACCCAGTACTTC
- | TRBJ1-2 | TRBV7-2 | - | CASSQAGTVNYGYTF | TGTGCCAGCAGCCAGGCGGGGACGGTAAACTATGGCTACACCTTC
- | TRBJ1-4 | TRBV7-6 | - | CASSLRLGEGEKLFF | TGTGCCAGCAGCTTAAGGCTCGGGGAGGGCGAAAAACTGTTTTTT
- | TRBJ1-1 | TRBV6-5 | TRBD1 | CASRAPGGMNTEAFF | TGTGCCAGCAGAGCGCCAGGGGGGATGAACACTGAAGCTTTCTTT
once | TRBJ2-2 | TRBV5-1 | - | CASSSRTGTGELFF | TGCGCCAGCAGCTCCCGAACGGGCACCGGGGAGCTGTTTTTT
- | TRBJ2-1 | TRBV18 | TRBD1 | CASSSTGNEQFF | TGTGCCAGCTCATCGACAGGGAATGAGCAGTTCTTC
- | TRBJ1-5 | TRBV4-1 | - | CASSPQVYSNQPQHF | TGCGCCAGCAGCCCCCAGGTATATAGCAATCAGCCCCAGCATTTT
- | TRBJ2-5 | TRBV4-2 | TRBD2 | CASSQSEAGVQETQYF | TGTGCCAGCAGCCAATCAGAAGCGGGGGTCCAAGAGACCCAGTACTTC
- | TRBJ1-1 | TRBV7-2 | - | CASSLAPSIAEAFF | TGTGCCAGCAGCTTAGCCCCCTCGATAGCTGAAGCTTTCTTT
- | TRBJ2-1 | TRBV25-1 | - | CASTRGGASGEQFF | TGTGCCAGCACGCGAGGGGGGGCGTCTGGGGAGCAGTTCTTC
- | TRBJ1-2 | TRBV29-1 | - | CSVAVPYGYTF | TGCAGCGTTGCTGTTCCCTATGGCTACACCTTC
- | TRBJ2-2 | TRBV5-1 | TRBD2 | CASSTNLAGGPDGELFF | TGCGCCAGCAGCACTAATCTAGCGGGGGGGCCCGACGGGGAGCTGTTTTTT
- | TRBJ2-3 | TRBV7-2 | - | CASSLGNGADTQYF | TGTGCCAGCAGCTTAGGAAACGGTGCCGATACGCAGTATTTT
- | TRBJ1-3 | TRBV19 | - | CASSKRQVSGNTIYF | TGTGCCAGTAGTAAACGACAGGTCTCTGGAAACACCATATATTTT
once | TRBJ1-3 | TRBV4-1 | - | CASSQGQGVTGNTIYF | TGCGCCAGCAGCCAAGGGCAGGGCGTCACTGGAAACACCATATATTTT
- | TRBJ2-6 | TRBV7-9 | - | CASSPRLAGANVLTF | TGTGCCAGCAGCCCTCGACTTGCGGGGGCCAACGTCCTGACTTTC
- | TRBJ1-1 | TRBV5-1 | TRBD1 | CASSPRTGSNTEAFF | TGCGCCAGCAGCCCCCGGACAGGGTCCAACACTGAAGCTTTCTTT
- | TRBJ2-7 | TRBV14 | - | CASSRQAGLQYEQYF | TGTGCCAGCAGCCGCCAGGCGGGCCTACAGTACGAGCAGTACTTC
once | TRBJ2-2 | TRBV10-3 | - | CATQGGGTGELFF | TGTGCCACCCAGGGCGGCGGCACCGGGGAGCTGTTTTTT
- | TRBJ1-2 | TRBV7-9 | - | CASSQSNYGYTF | TGTGCCAGCAGCCAATCCAACTATGGCTACACCTTC
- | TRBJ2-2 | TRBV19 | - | CASVSGRAGAGELFF | TGTGCCAGTGTAAGCGGACGCGCAGGGGCCGGGGAGCTGTTTTTT
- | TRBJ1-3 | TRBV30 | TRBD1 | CAWATGVGNTIYF | TGTGCCTGGGCCACAGGGGTGGGAAACACCATATATTTT
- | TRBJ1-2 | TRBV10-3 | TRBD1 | CAISPTGIYGYTF | TGTGCCATCAGCCCGACAGGGATCTATGGCTACACCTTC
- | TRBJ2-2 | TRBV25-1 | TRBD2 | CASRRSGGAGELFF | TGTGCCAGCAGGAGGAGCGGGGGGGCCGGGGAGCTGTTTTTT
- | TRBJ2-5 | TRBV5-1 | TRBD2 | CASSLGTSGGKETQYF | TGCGCCAGCAGCCTGGGGACTAGCGGGGGTAAAGAGACCCAGTACTTC
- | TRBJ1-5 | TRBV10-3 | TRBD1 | CATQGDRLNNQPQHF | TGTGCCACTCAGGGGGACAGATTAAACAATCAGCCCCAGCATTTT
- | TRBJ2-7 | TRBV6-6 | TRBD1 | CASNRDRGPYEQYF | TGTGCCAGCAATAGGGACAGGGGACCCTACGAGCAGTACTTC
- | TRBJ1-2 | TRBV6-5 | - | CASSLQGNYGYTF | TGTGCCAGCAGTCTACAGGGAAACTATGGCTACACCTTC
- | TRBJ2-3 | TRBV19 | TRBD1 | CASTPGQSTDTQYF | TGTGCCAGTACCCCGGGACAGAGCACAGATACGCAGTATTTT
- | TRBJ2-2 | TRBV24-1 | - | CATSDLLTGTNTGELFF | TGTGCCACCAGTGATTTGCTAACAGGGACGAACACCGGGGAGCTGTTTTTT
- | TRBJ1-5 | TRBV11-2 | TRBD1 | CASSFGQGGGQPQHF | TGTGCCAGCAGCTTCGGACAGGGCGGGGGTCAGCCCCAGCATTTT
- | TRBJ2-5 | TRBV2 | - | CASGIAEETQYF | TGTGCCAGCGGTATAGCGGAAGAGACCCAGTACTTC
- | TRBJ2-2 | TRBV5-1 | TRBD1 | CASSAGTDLFPFF | TGCGCCAGCAGCGCCGGGACAGATTTGTTTCCGTTTTTT
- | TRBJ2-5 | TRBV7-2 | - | CASSLSVQETQYF | TGTGCCAGCAGCTTGAGTGTTCAAGAGACCCAGTACTTC
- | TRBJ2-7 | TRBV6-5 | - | CASSYEGDEQYF | TGTGCCAGCAGTTACGAGGGGGACGAGCAGTACTTC
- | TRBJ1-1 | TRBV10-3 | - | CAISPTSGGDTEAFF | TGTGCCATCAGCCCCACATCTGGGGGGGACACTGAAGCTTTCTTT